The 7 T cell receptor beta chains reported below all come from one sample, sequenced in a study of CD8 T cells in Susac syndrome. RNA in amounts of roughly 0.5 to 1 ug was reverse transcribed with random hexamers. TCRdb re-called the immunoSEQ multiplex PCR reads through MiXCR, storing one row per CDR3 protein. The repertoire has about 120,000 distinct CDR3 sequences, 90% to 95% of them found once; the top ten carry approximately 0.2%. Sequenced input: CD8+ T cells from PBMCs. Receptors were obtained from a human donor with Susac syndrome.

This clonotype was counted a single time. The rearrangement joins TRBV30 to TRBJ2-1, with a tentative D call TRBD2 (6 bases). The CDR3 sequence is 16 residues long. Trimming took off 1 base at V and 8 bases at J, with 21 bases between the two ends. Germline V CDR1 and CDR2: GTSNPN, SVGIG (reference sequence). The CDR3 DNA is TGTGCCTGGAGTGCAAATTTGGGACTGGAACAACATGAGCAGTTCTTC. Translating it yields CAWSANLGLEQHEQFF.

The rearrangement uses TRBV30 and TRBJ2-7; 7 nucleotides agree with TRBD1. Looked up from germline, CDR1 is GTSNPN and CDR2 is SVGIG (reference sequence). There are 13 residues in the CDR3. The trim removed 3 bases at V and 3 bases at J, leaving 5 bases unmatched. The CDR3 DNA follows: TGTGCCTGGAGCGCGACAGGGAACTACGAGCAGTACTTC. Translation gives CAWSATGNYEQYF.

This chain connects TRBV9 to TRBJ1-5; D is unresolved. This CDR3 is built from 13 residues. Germline CDR1 and CDR2: SGDLS and YYNGEE. Trimming cost V 3 bases and J 7 bases, with 11 bases left between them. In DNA, the CDR3 is TGTGCCAGCAGCGCCGGCGGGAGCCAGCCCCAGCATTTT. Its translation is CASSAGGSQPQHF.

The chain carries TRBV3-1 and TRBJ2-1; TRBD2 matches 7 bases. The CDR3 is 16 amino acids. Germline-derived CDR1 and CDR2 are LGHDT and YNNKEL (reference sequence). Trimming took 0 bases from V and 4 from J; bases not matched to a gene: 6. The CDR3 region has the DNA TGTGCCAGCAGCCAAGATAGGGCTAGCGGTTACAATGAGCAGTTCTTC. Protein product: CASSQDRASGYNEQFF.

This chain joins TRBV28 and TRBJ1-6; TRBD1 is a possible D gene (5 bases). The CDR3 extends over 15 amino acids. V was cut by 4 bases and J by 9 bases, with 16 bases left in between. From germline, CDR1 is MDHEN and CDR2 SYDVKM. CDR3 in DNA: TGTGCCAGCAGTTCCATGGGGACCAAAGGTTCACCCCTCCACTTT. This translates into CASSSMGTKGSPLHF.

The rearrangement joins TRBV19 to TRBJ1-1; unclear D gene. This CDR3 comprises 12 residues. Germline V gene lookup returns CDR1 LNHDA and CDR2 SQIVND (reference sequence). V lost 6 bases, J lost 4 bases, and 9 bases lay in between. This chain's CDR3 is CASSPYGTEAFF. CDR3 nucleotides: TGTGCCAGTAGCCCTTATGGCACTGAAGCTTTCTTT.

This chain connects TRBV30 to TRBJ1-4, with a possible D match to TRBD1 (5 bases). CDR1 and CDR2 (germline): GTSNPN, SVGIG (reference sequence). The CDR3 is 17 residues long. Trimming cost V 2 bases and J 0 bases, with 16 bases left between them. CDR3 sequence reads: CAWSSRGDLATNEKLFF. The DNA for the CDR3 is TGTGCCTGGAGTTCACGGGGGGACCTCGCAACTAATGAAAAACTGTTTTTT.